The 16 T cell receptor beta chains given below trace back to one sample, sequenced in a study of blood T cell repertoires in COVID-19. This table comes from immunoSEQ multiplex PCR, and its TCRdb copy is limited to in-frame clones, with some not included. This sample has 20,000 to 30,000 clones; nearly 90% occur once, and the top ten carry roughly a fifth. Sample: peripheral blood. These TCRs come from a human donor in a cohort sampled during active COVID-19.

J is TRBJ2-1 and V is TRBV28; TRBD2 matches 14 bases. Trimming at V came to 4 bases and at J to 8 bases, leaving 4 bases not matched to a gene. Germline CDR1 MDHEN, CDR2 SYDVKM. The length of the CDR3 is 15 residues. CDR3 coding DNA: TGTGCCAGCAGTTCGGGACTAGCGGGAGAACATGAGCAGTTCTTC. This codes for CASSSGLAGEHEQFF. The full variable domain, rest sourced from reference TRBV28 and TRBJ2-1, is DVKVTQSSRYLVKRTGEKVFLECVQDMDHENMFWYRQDPGLGLRLIYFSYDVKMKEKGDIPEGYSVSREKKERFSLILESASTNQTSMYLCASSSGLAGEHEQFFGPGTRLTVL.

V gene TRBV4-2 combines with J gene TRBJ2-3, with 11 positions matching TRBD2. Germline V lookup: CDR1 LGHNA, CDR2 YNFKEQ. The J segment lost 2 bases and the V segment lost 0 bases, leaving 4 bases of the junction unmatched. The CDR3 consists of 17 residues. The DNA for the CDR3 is TGTGCCAGCAGCCAAGAGCTACTAGCGGGGGTCACAGATACGCAGTATTTT. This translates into CASSQELLAGVTDTQYF.

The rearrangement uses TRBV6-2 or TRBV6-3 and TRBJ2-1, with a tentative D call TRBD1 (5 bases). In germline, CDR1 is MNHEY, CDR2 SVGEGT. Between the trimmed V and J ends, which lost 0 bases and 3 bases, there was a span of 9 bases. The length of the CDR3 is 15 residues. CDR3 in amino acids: CASSYSSDSYNEQFF. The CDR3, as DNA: TGTGCCAGCAGTTACTCGAGCGACAGCTACAATGAGCAGTTCTTC.

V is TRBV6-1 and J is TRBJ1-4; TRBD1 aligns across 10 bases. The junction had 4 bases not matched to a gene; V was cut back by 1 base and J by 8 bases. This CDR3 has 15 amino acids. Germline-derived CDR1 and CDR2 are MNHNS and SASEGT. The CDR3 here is CASSEGQGAGEKLFF. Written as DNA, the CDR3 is TGTGCCAGCAGTGAAGGACAGGGGGCTGGAGAAAAACTGTTTTTT.

The CDR3 protein is CASSLSAGGEEQYF. The CDR3 DNA reads as TGTGCCAGCAGCTTATCCGCGGGAGGAGAAGAGCAGTACTTC. V and J are TRBV7-9 and TRBJ2-7; 8 bases are a match to TRBD2. Losses at the gene ends were 2 bases for V and 7 bases for J; bases not matched to a gene: 7. Germline V gene data show CDR1 as SEHNR and CDR2 as FQNEAQ (reference sequence). The CDR3 loop spans 14 amino acids.

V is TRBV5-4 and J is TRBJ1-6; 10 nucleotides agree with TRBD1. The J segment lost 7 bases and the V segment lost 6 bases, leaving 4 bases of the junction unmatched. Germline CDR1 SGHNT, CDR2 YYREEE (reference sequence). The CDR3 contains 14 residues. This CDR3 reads CASTPGQGNSPLHF. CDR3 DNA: TGTGCCAGCACTCCGGGACAGGGGAATTCACCCCTCCACTTT.

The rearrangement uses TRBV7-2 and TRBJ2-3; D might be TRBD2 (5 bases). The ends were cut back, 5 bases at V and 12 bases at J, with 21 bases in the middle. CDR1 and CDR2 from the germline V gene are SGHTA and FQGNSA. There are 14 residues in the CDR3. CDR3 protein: CASSVSPASGGQYF. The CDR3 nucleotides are TGTGCCAGCAGCGTCTCGCCGGCGAGCGGAGGTCAGTATTTT.

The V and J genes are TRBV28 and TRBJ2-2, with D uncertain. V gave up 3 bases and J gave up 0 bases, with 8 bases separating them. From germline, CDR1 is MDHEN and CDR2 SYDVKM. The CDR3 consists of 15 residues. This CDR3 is CASSFDNSNTGELFF. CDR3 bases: TGTGCCAGCAGTTTCGACAATTCGAACACCGGGGAGCTGTTTTTT.

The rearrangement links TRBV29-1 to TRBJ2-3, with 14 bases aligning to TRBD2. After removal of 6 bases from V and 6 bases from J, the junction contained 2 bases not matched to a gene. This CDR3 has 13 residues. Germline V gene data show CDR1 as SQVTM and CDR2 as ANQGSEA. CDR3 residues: CSVRTSGRDTQYF. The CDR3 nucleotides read TGCAGCGTCCGGACTAGCGGGAGGGATACGCAGTATTTT.

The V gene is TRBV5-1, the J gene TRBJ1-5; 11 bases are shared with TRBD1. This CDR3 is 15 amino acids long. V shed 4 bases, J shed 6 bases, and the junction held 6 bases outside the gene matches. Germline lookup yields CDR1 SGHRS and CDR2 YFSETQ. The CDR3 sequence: CASSPGQGDSQPQHF. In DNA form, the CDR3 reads TGCGCCAGCAGCCCGGGACAGGGGGACTCTCAGCCCCAGCATTTT.

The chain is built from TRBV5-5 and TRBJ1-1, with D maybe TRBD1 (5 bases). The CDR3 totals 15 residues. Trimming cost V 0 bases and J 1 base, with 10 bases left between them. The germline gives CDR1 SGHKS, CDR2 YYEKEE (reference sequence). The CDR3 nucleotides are TGTGCCAGCAGCTTGGTGGCAGGGTCGAACACTGAAGCTTTCTTT. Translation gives CASSLVAGSNTEAFF.

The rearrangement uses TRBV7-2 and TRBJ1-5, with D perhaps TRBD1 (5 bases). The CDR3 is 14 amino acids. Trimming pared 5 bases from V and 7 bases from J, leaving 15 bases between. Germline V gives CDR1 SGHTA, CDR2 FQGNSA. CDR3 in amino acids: CASSPWGRDQPQHF. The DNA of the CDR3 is TGTGCCAGCAGCCCGTGGGGGAGGGACCAGCCCCAGCATTTT. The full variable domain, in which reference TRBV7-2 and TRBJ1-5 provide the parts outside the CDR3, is GAGVSQSPSNKVTEKGKDVELRCDPISGHTALYWYRQSLGQGLEFLIYFQGNSAPDKSGLPSDRFSAERTGGSVSTLTIQRTQQEDSAVYLCASSPWGRDQPQHFGDGTRLSIL.

Written as DNA, the CDR3 is TGTGCCAGTAGTGATATAGCAAACGCTATCAAGCCCCAGCATTTT. Amino acid sequence: CASSDIANAIKPQHF. V is TRBV19 and J is TRBJ1-5; D not certain. The CDR3 has 15 amino acids. Trimming left V 5 bases short and J 8 bases short, with 19 bases between. Germline assignment: CDR1 LNHDA and CDR2 SQIVND (reference sequence). Filled out from reference TRBV19 and TRBJ1-5, the complete variable domain reads DGGITQSPKYLFRKEGQNVTLSCEQNLNHDAMYWYRQDPGQGLRLIYYSQIVNDFQKGDIAEGYSVSREKKESFPLTVTSAQKNPTAFYLCASSDIANAIKPQHFGDGTRLSIL.

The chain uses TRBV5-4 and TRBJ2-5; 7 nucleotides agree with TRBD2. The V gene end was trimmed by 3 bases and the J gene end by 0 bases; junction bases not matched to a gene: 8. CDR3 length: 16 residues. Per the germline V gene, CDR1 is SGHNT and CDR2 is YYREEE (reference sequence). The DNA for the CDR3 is TGTGCCAGCAGCTCTAAGAGCGGGGAAAACCAAGAGACCCAGTACTTC. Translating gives CASSSKSGENQETQYF.

The CDR3, as DNA: TGTGCCAGCAGCCCCCGACAGGGGGCAGGCACTGAAGCTTTCTTT. It yields the protein CASSPRQGAGTEAFF. The chain recombines TRBV9 with TRBJ1-1, with TRBD1 matching 10 bases. CDR3 length equals 15 residues. Germline-derived CDR1 and CDR2 are SGDLS and YYNGEE. The V segment lost 4 bases and the J segment 4 bases; nucleotides outside the gene matches: 7.

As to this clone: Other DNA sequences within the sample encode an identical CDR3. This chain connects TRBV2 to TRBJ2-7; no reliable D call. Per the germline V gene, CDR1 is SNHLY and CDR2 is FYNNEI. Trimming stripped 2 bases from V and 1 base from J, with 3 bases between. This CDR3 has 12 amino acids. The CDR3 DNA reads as TGTGCCAGCAGTGAACTATCCTACGAGCAGTACTTC. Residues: CASSELSYEQYF.